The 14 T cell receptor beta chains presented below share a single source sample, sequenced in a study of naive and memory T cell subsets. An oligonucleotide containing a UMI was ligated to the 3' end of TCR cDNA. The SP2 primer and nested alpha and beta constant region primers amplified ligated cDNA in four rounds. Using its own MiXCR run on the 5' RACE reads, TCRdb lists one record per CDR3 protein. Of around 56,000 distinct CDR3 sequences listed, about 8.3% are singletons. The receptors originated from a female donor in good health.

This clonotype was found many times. The CDR3 nucleotides read TGTGCCAGCAGTTACTCTCCGGTGGGGGGGATATACAATGAGCAGTTCTTC. It translates to CASSYSPVGGIYNEQFF. The chain joins TRBV6-2 or TRBV6-3 to TRBJ2-1, with TRBD2 identical over 7 bases. CDR3 length: 17 amino acids. V dropped 0 bases and J dropped 4; count of bases not matched to a gene: 9. CDR1 and CDR2 from the germline V gene are MNHEY and SVGEGT.

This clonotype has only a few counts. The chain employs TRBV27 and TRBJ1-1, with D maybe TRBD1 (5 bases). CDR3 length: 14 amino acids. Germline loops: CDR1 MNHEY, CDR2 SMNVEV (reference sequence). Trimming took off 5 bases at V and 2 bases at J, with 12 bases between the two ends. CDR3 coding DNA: TGTGCCAGCAGTGTACAGGCAGCCAACACTGAAGCTTTCTTT. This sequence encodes CASSVQAANTEAFF.

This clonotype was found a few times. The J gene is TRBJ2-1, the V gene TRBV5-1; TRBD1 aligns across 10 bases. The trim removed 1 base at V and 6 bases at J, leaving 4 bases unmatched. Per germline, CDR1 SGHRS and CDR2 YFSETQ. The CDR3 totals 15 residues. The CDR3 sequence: CASSLWRDRGNEQFF. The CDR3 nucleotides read TGCGCCAGCAGCTTGTGGCGGGACAGGGGCAATGAGCAGTTCTTC.

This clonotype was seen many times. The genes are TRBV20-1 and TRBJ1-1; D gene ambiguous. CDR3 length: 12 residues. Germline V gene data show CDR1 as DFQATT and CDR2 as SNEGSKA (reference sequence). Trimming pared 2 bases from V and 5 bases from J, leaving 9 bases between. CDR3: CSARFRWTEAFF. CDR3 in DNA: TGCAGTGCTAGATTTCGCTGGACTGAAGCTTTCTTT.

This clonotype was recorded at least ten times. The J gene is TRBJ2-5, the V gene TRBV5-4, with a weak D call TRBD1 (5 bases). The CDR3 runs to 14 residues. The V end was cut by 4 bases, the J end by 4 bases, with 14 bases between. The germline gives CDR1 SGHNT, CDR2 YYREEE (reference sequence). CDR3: CASSRGQGAETQYF. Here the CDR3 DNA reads TGTGCCAGCAGCAGGGGTCAAGGCGCAGAGACCCAGTACTTC.

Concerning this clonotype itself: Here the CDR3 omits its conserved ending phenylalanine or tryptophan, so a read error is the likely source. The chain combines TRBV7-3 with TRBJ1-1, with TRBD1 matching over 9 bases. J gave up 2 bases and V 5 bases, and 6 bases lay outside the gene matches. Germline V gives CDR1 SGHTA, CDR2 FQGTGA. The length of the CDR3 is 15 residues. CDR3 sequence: CASSHTGGGNTEAFL. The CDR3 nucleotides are TGTGCCAGCAGCCATACAGGGGGCGGAAACACTGAAGCTTTCCTT.

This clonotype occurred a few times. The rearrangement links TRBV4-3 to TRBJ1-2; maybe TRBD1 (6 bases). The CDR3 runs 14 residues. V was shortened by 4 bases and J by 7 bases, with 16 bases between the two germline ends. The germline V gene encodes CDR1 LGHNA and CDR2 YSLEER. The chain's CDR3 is CASSPPGGGSGYTF. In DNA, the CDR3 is TGCGCCAGCAGCCCTCCGGGGGGGGGCAGTGGCTACACCTTC.

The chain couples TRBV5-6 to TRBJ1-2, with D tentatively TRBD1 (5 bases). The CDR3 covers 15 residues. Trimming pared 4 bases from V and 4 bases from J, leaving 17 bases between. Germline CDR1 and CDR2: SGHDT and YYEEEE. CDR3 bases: TGTGCCAGCAGCCCGGACAAACTACGTTCCTATGGCTACACCTTC. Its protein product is CASSPDKLRSYGYTF.

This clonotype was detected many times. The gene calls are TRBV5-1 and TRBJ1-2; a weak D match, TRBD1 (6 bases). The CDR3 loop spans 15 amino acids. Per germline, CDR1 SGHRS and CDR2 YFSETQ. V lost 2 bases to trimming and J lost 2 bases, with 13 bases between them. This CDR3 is CASSLSQGSNYGYTF. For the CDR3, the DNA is TGCGCCAGCAGCTTAAGCCAGGGGAGCAACTATGGCTACACCTTC. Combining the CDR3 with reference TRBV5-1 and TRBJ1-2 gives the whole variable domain KAGVTQTPRYLIKTRGQQVTLSCSPISGHRSVSWYQQTPGQGLQFLFEYFSETQRNKGNFPGRFSGRQFSNSRSEMNVSTLELGDSALYLCASSLSQGSNYGYTFGSGTRLTVV.

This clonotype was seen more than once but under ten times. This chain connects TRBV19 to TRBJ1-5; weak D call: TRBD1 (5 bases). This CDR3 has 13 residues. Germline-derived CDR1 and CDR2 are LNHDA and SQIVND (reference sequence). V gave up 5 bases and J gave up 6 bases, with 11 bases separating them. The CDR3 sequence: CASSPQRGQPQHF. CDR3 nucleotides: TGTGCCAGTAGTCCCCAGAGGGGTCAGCCCCAGCATTTT.

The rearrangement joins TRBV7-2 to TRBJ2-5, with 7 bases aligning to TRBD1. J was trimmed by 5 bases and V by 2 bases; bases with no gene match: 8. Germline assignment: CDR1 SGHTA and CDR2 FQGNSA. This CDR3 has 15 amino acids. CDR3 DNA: TGTGCCAGCAGCTTATTCGGGCAGGGGGAGGAGACCCAGTACTTC. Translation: CASSLFGQGEETQYF.

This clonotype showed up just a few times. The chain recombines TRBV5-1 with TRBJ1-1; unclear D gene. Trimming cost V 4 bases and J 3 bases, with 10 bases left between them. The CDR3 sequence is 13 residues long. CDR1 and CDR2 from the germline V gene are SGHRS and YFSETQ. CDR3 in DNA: TGCGCCAGCAGCATAGACGGATACACTGAAGCTTTCTTT. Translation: CASSIDGYTEAFF. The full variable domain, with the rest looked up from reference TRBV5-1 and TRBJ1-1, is KAGVTQTPRYLIKTRGQQVTLSCSPISGHRSVSWYQQTPGQGLQFLFEYFSETQRNKGNFPGRFSGRQFSNSRSEMNVSTLELGDSALYLCASSIDGYTEAFFGQGTRLTVV.

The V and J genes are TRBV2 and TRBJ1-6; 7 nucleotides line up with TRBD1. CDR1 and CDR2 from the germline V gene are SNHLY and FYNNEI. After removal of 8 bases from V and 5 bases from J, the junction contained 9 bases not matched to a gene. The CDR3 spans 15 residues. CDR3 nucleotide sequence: TGTGCCAGCGCACATCGGGACAGCGATAATTCACCCCTCCACTTT. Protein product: CASAHRDSDNSPLHF.

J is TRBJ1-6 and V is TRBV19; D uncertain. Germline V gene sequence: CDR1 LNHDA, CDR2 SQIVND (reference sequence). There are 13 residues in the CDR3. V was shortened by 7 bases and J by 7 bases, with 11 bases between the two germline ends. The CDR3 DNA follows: TGTGCCAGTAAGGGAACAACAAATTCACCCCTCCACTTT. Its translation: CASKGTTNSPLHF.